This is a list of T cell receptor beta chains from one sample in a study of identical twins. TCRdb itself ran the 5' RACE reads through MiXCR, one entry per CDR3 protein. The table lists some 300,000 distinct CDR3 sequences, about 12% of them singletons, with around 6.9% in the top ten. The same specimen was also included in a second study, on yellow fever vaccine responses in identical twins.

Specimen: CD8+ T cells sorted from blood. Receptors were obtained from a woman younger than 30 in good health. CDR3s include the opening cysteine and the closing phenylalanine or tryptophan. The D gene is left open where the match is weak. Clone size, where shown, is once, few, many, or a class for clones that have expanded.

V gene	J gene	clone size	D gene	CDR3 protein	CDR3 DNA
TRBV28	TRBJ2-3	-	-	CASMGARGTDTQYF	TGTGCCAGCATGGGGGCCAGGGGCACAGATACGCAGTATTTT
TRBV28	TRBJ2-7	few	TRBD1	CASSLVQGAYEQYF	TGTGCCAGCAGTTTGGTACAGGGGGCCTACGAGCAGTACTTC
TRBV12-3/TRBV12-4	TRBJ2-5	few	-	CASSFSTGATQYF	TGTGCCAGCAGTTTTTCCACGGGAGCGACCCAGTACTTC
TRBV4-1	TRBJ2-1	few	-	CASSQSHGTSSSYNEQFF	TGCGCCAGCAGCCAGAGCCACGGGACATCAAGCTCCTACAATGAGCAGTTCTTC
TRBV29-1	TRBJ1-2	-	TRBD1	CSVRDRDYGYTF	TGCAGCGTTCGCGACAGGGACTATGGCTACACCTTC
TRBV9	TRBJ2-5	-	TRBD2	CASSASGGEETQYF	TGTGCCAGCAGCGCTAGCGGGGGGGAAGAGACCCAGTACTTC
TRBV28	TRBJ2-1	-	-	CASRMNGISYNEQFF	TGTGCCAGCCGCATGAACGGGATCTCCTACAATGAGCAGTTCTTC
TRBV6-4	TRBJ2-1	few	TRBD2	CASSALAGGYNEQFF	TGTGCCAGCAGTGCTCTAGCGGGGGGTTACAATGAGCAGTTCTTC
TRBV27	TRBJ2-7	-	TRBD2	CASSARLAGGSEQYF	TGTGCCAGCAGTGCCCGACTAGCGGGAGGGTCCGAGCAGTACTTC
TRBV11-1	TRBJ2-3	-	-	CASSLYGGGDTQYF	TGTGCCAGCAGCTTATATGGGGGTGGAGATACGCAGTATTTT
TRBV15	TRBJ2-3	-	TRBD1	CATSRLQGDGTDTQYF	TGTGCCACCAGCAGGTTACAGGGGGACGGCACAGATACGCAGTATTTT
TRBV6-1	TRBJ2-7	few	TRBD2	CASKRTGGRDEQYF	TGTGCCAGCAAGAGGACGGGAGGGCGGGACGAGCAGTACTTC
TRBV4-1	TRBJ2-7	-	-	CASSQDMDEQYF	TGCGCCAGCAGCCAAGATATGGACGAGCAGTACTTC
TRBV12-3/TRBV12-4	TRBJ2-1	many	TRBD2	CASSGTSGSIEQFF	TGTGCCAGCAGTGGGACTAGCGGGAGTATTGAGCAGTTCTTC
TRBV20-1	TRBJ1-2	-	-	CSASPFMNYGYTF	TGCAGTGCGAGCCCCTTCATGAACTATGGCTACACCTTC
TRBV4-1	TRBJ2-5	few	TRBD2	CASSQSGGDQETQYF	TGCGCCAGCAGCCAAAGCGGGGGGGATCAAGAGACCCAGTACTTC
TRBV7-8	TRBJ2-7	-	-	CASSLFIKSSYEQYF	TGTGCCAGCAGCTTGTTCATAAAGAGCTCCTACGAGCAGTACTTC
TRBV28	TRBJ2-7	many	-	CASSFPRVAPQTLTYEQYF	TGTGCCAGCAGTTTCCCCAGGGTAGCGCCACAGACACTAACCTACGAGCAGTACTTC
TRBV28	TRBJ2-5	few	-	CASSQTQGSRETQYF	TGTGCCAGCAGTCAGACTCAGGGGAGTCGGGAGACCCAGTACTTC
TRBV5-1	TRBJ2-1	many	-	CASSHRGGDEQFF	TGCGCCAGCAGCCACAGGGGAGGCGATGAGCAGTTCTTC
TRBV5-4	TRBJ2-5	few	-	CASSLFGGGVETQYF	TGTGCCAGCAGCTTGTTCGGGGGTGGTGTGGAGACCCAGTACTTC
TRBV4-1	TRBJ2-3	-	-	CASSQEDESDTQYF	TGCGCCAGCAGCCAAGAGGATGAATCAGATACGCAGTATTTT
TRBV29-1	TRBJ2-2	many	-	CSVEDSTSGTYTGELFF	TGCAGCGTTGAAGATTCCACTTCCGGGACCTACACCGGGGAGCTGTTTTTT
TRBV11-2	TRBJ2-7	few	-	CASSLVSQGTAWGSEQYF	TGTGCCAGCAGCTTAGTTTCCCAAGGGACCGCCTGGGGGAGCGAGCAGTACTTC
TRBV2	TRBJ2-7	few	-	CAGPSDEQYF	TGTGCCGGCCCTTCGGACGAGCAGTACTTC
TRBV6-4	TRBJ2-2	few	-	CASTSGENTGELFF	TGTGCCAGCACCTCGGGAGAGAACACCGGGGAGCTGTTTTTT
TRBV7-9	TRBJ2-3	few	TRBD1	CASSSMTGPDTQYF	TGTGCCAGCAGCTCCATGACAGGGCCAGATACGCAGTATTTT
TRBV19	TRBJ2-2	few	TRBD2	CASRGTSGRAKDTGELFF	TGTGCCAGTAGGGGGACTAGCGGGAGGGCCAAGGACACCGGGGAGCTGTTTTTT
TRBV9	TRBJ2-7	few	-	CASSPSGGAPLYEQYF	TGTGCCAGCAGCCCCAGCGGAGGGGCCCCTCTCTACGAGCAGTACTTC
TRBV20-1	TRBJ1-5	-	-	CSAWTEYSNQPQHF	TGCAGTGCTTGGACGGAATATAGCAATCAGCCCCAGCATTTT
TRBV4-1	TRBJ2-7	many	-	CASSQDIFFSETPTYEQYF	TGCGCCAGCAGCCAAGATATTTTCTTTAGCGAGACACCCACCTACGAGCAGTACTTC
TRBV24-1	TRBJ2-7	few	-	CATSDLGREEQYF	TGTGCCACCAGTGATTTAGGCAGGGAGGAGCAGTACTTC
TRBV5-1	TRBJ1-2	-	-	CASSKPGLIYGYTF	TGCGCCAGCAGCAAGCCCGGACTAATCTATGGCTACACCTTC
TRBV7-6	TRBJ2-3	-	-	CASSYDLLTDTQYF	TGTGCCAGCAGCTACGACTTGCTCACAGATACGCAGTATTTT
TRBV13	TRBJ2-1	-	-	CASSEWRGPYNEQFF	TGTGCCAGCAGCGAATGGCGGGGGCCCTACAATGAGCAGTTCTTC
TRBV7-2	TRBJ2-2	-	-	CASIHVGHLYTGELFF	TGTGCCAGCATCCACGTCGGGCACCTTTACACCGGGGAGCTGTTTTTT
TRBV5-1	TRBJ2-1	-	TRBD2	CASSLVSSGVYLYNEQFF	TGCGCCAGCAGCTTGGTTAGTAGCGGGGTGTATCTCTACAATGAGCAGTTCTTC
TRBV7-7	TRBJ2-5	few	TRBD2	CASSETSRETQYF	TGTGCCAGCAGCGAGACTAGCCGAGAGACCCAGTACTTC
TRBV3-1	TRBJ2-6	few	TRBD1	CASSQVWTGRAGANVLTF	TGTGCCAGCAGCCAAGTCTGGACAGGCCGGGCTGGGGCCAACGTCCTGACTTTC
TRBV7-9	TRBJ2-2	many	TRBD2	CASTLQTSAGAGELFF	TGTGCCAGCACCCTACAGACCTCGGCGGGAGCCGGGGAGCTGTTTTTT
TRBV11-2	TRBJ2-3	few	TRBD2	CASSLEYGLAGTDTQYF	TGTGCCAGCAGCTTAGAATACGGACTAGCGGGCACAGATACGCAGTATTTT
TRBV15	TRBJ2-2	-	TRBD2	CATSRRLAPYTGELFF	TGTGCCACCAGCAGACGACTAGCGCCTTACACCGGGGAGCTGTTTTTT
TRBV18	TRBJ1-1	-	-	CASSPRPDKNTEAFF	TGTGCCAGCTCACCACGGCCCGACAAGAACACTGAAGCTTTCTTT
TRBV6-5	TRBJ1-2	many	TRBD1	CASSYDRENYGYTF	TGTGCCAGCAGTTACGACAGGGAAAACTATGGCTACACCTTC